The T cell receptor (beta chain) under discussion was sequenced for a study of regulatory and conventional T cells in RAG deficiency. This CDR3 is built from 17 residues. The J segment lost 7 bases and the V segment lost 3 bases, leaving 15 bases of the junction unmatched. Germline assignment: CDR1 MNHNS and CDR2 SASEGT. Notes on this clone: No antigen is known for it.

Findings and limits, study-wide: Treg unique TCR beta sequences were 80 to 100-fold fewer in Omenn syndrome and CID/AS patients than controls.

The assay was immunoSEQ multiplex PCR, and TCRdb's table has in-frame clones only and misses some. The table includes about 19,000 clones, approximately 86% detected once. Regulatory T cells were sorted from blood as CD4+ CD25-high CD127-low cells. The same data also went into a second study, on regulatory T cells. As that study records: The primer mix had 52 TRBV and 13 TRBJ primers. Skewed V and J usage and few unique V-J pairs marked patient repertoires, most in Tregs.

This sequence was found in a human donor in good health. This chain connects TRBV6-1 to TRBJ2-7, with 10 bases that match TRBD1. Specimen: Tregs sorted from blood. CDR3 nucleotide sequence: TGTGCCAGCAGTGAGAGGATGGGGACAGGGGTTTTCAGGGAGCAGTACTTC. It is translated as CASSERMGTGVFREQYF.